This TCR beta chain was sequenced during a study of blood T cell repertoires in COVID-19. Trimming took 0 bases from V and 4 from J; bases not matched to a gene: 8. This CDR3 has 16 amino acids. The germline V gene has CDR1 MNHEY and CDR2 SVGAGI. Per the study methods: By means of reference gene primer amplification, nucleated cell counts were estimated. TCRdb's table, derived via immunoSEQ multiplex PCR, lists solely in-frame clones and lacks some. That table is the source of V, J and clone size, and D and trimming were worked out from the DNA. The table lists 350,000 to 450,000 clones, about nine tenths of them singletons. Which cohort a participant joined came from the clinical history participants gave. Those designated as exposed participants met a COVID-19 case within 2 weeks before study entry.

This clonotype originated in a middle-aged woman who had been exposed to COVID-19. The chain couples TRBV6-5 to TRBJ1-2; TRBD1 matches at 7 bases. Sequenced input: PBMCs or T cells enriched from blood (not recorded which). In DNA, the CDR3 is TGTGCCAGCAGTTACTCGGCCAGGGGGAGCGCCTATGGCTACACCTTC. It encodes CASSYSARGSAYGYTF.